The clone carrying this T cell receptor (beta chain) was observed once. Its antigen is not known. The data belong to a study of PD-1 blockade in classical Hodgkin lymphoma. Study results and caveats: Newly diagnosed patients reportedly had lower baseline TCR diversity than healthy donors. Underlying causes for the observed repertoire differences were not defined, possibly disease activity or prior therapy.

The time point was: newly diagnosed, previously untreated cHL patient sample. The authors compared against newly diagnosed, untreated classical Hodgkin lymphoma PBMCs. Trimming stripped 6 bases from V and 3 bases from J, with 21 bases between. Germline CDR1 is MNHEY and CDR2 is SMNVEV (reference sequence). The CDR3 is 17 amino acids. Clones were sequenced by immunoSEQ multiplex PCR, and TCRdb holds only the in-frame ones, with some missing. The data contain 25,000 to 35,000 clones, around 94% of them singletons. The sequencing input was peripheral blood mononuclear cells (PBMCs). This receptor was identified in a human donor with classical Hodgkin lymphoma. The chain uses TRBV27 and TRBJ1-5; the D gene is possibly TRBD1 (6 bases). CDR3 sequence: CASSPLRAPGVNQPQHF. CDR3 in DNA: TGTGCCAGCAGCCCCCTCCGAGCGCCAGGGGTCAATCAGCCCCAGCATTTT.